The 6 T cell receptor beta chains presented below share a single source sample, sequenced in a study of blood T cell repertoires in COVID-19. Assay: immunoSEQ multiplex PCR; the TCRdb copy retains only in-frame clones and omits some. The sample gives roughly 160,000 clones, around 85% of which show up once; about 8.1% is in the top ten. Sequenced: peripheral blood. These receptors all stem from a woman aged 80 or over with COVID-19, enrolled during active disease.

This rearrangement joins TRBV10-2 to TRBJ1-5, with D hard to call. This CDR3 comprises 14 residues. The germline CDR1 and CDR2 sequences are WSHSY and SAAADI. V dropped 6 bases and J dropped 4 bases, with 13 bases sitting between them. The CDR3 region has the DNA TGCGCCAGCAGAGCCTCGGCGGGAAATCAGCCCCAGCATTTT. As protein: CASRASAGNQPQHF.

V gene TRBV6-1 combines with J gene TRBJ1-4; 11 bases align to TRBD1. There are 15 residues in the CDR3. Germline V gene lookup returns CDR1 MNHNS and CDR2 SASEGT. The ends lost 2 bases at V and 15 bases at J; junction bases unmatched: 11. CDR3 residues: CASSEWVGQGVEVFF. CDR3 coding DNA: TGTGCCAGCAGTGAATGGGTGGGACAGGGGGTGGAGGTGTTTTTT.

The V gene is TRBV18, the J gene TRBJ2-3; the D is unclear. V lost 2 bases, J lost 0 bases, and 6 bases lay in between. This CDR3 spans 14 amino acids. Germline V lookup: CDR1 KGHSH, CDR2 LQKENI. CDR3 residues: CASSPSSSTDTQYF. The CDR3 DNA sequence: TGTGCCAGCTCACCATCCTCCAGCACAGATACGCAGTATTTT.

The CDR3 spells CASSLGGPSNYGYTF. As DNA, the CDR3 is TGTGCCAGCAGCTTGGGGGGCCCTTCTAACTATGGCTACACCTTC. This chain connects TRBV5-4 to TRBJ1-2; D possibly corresponds to TRBD1 (5 bases). CDR1 is SGHNT and CDR2 is YYREEE in the germline V gene (reference sequence). The CDR3 runs to 15 residues. Deletions cut 0 bases from V and 0 bases from J, with 9 bases between.

The CDR3 region has the DNA TGTGCCAGCAGTGGTTCAGACAGGGGGCGATCAGAGACCCAGTACTTC. Translation gives CASSGSDRGRSETQYF. The chain links TRBV25-1 to TRBJ2-5; 10 nucleotides match TRBD1. Unmatched junction bases numbered 9, after V lost 4 bases and J lost 4 bases. There are 16 residues in the CDR3. Germline values: CDR1 MGHDK, CDR2 SYGVNS.

This clone was seen only once. The CDR3 nucleotides read TGTGCCAGCAGTTACCGGGACAGGGGCGGCTACACCTTC. It encodes CASSYRDRGGYTF. The V gene is TRBV6-5, the J gene TRBJ1-2; 10 nucleotides match TRBD1. V shed 2 bases and J 8 bases; nucleotides not matched to a gene: 2. This CDR3 contains 13 residues. The germline V gene encodes CDR1 MNHEY and CDR2 SVGAGI.